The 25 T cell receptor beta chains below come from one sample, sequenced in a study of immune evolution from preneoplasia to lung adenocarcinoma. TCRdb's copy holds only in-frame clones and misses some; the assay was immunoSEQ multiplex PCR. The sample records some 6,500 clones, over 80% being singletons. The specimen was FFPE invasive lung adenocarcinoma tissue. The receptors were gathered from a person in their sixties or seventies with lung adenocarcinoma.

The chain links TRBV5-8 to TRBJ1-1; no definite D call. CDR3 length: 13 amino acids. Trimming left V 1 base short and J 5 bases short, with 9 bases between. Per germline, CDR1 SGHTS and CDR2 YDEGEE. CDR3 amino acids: CASSLYGGTEAFF. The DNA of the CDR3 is TGTGCCAGCAGCTTGTATGGCGGGACTGAAGCTTTCTTT.

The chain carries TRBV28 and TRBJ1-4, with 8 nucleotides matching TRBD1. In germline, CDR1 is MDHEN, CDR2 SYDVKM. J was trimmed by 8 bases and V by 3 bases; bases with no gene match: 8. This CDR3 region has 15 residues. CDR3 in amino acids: CASSLSGTGGEKLFF. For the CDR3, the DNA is TGTGCCAGCAGTTTGAGTGGGACAGGTGGAGAAAAACTGTTTTTT. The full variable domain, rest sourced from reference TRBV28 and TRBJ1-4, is DVKVTQSSRYLVKRTGEKVFLECVQDMDHENMFWYRQDPGLGLRLIYFSYDVKMKEKGDIPEGYSVSREKKERFSLILESASTNQTSMYLCASSLSGTGGEKLFFGSGTQLSVL.

CDR3 coding DNA: TGTGCCAGCAGTTCCATTCTAGCGGGAGTCTACAATGAGCAGTTCTTC. Residues: CASSSILAGVYNEQFF. The rearrangement links TRBV28 to TRBJ2-1; 10 bases fit TRBD2. Germline V gives CDR1 MDHEN, CDR2 SYDVKM. Losses at the gene ends were 4 bases for V and 3 bases for J; bases not matched to a gene: 6. The CDR3 has 16 residues. Based on the CDR3 plus reference TRBV28 and TRBJ2-1, the full variable domain is DVKVTQSSRYLVKRTGEKVFLECVQDMDHENMFWYRQDPGLGLRLIYFSYDVKMKEKGDIPEGYSVSREKKERFSLILESASTNQTSMYLCASSSILAGVYNEQFFGPGTRLTVL.

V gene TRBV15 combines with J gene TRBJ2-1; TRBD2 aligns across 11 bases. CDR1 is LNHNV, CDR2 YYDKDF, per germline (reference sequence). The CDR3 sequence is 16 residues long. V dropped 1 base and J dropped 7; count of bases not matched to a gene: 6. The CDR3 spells CATSRGLAGGPNEQFF. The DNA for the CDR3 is TGTGCCACCAGCAGAGGGTTAGCGGGAGGGCCTAATGAGCAGTTCTTC.

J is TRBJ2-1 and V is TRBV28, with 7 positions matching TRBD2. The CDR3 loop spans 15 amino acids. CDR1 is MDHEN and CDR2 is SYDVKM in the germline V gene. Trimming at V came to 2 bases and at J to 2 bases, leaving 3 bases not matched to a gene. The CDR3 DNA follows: TGTGCCAGCAGTTTAGGCGGGAGCCCCTACAATGAGCAGTTCTTC. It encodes CASSLGGSPYNEQFF.

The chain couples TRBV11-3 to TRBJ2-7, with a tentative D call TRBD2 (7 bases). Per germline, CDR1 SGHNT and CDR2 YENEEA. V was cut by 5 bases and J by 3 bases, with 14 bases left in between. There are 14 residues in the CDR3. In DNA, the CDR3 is TGTGCCAGCAGCATCCAGCGGGGACACTACGAGCAGTACTTC. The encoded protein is CASSIQRGHYEQYF.

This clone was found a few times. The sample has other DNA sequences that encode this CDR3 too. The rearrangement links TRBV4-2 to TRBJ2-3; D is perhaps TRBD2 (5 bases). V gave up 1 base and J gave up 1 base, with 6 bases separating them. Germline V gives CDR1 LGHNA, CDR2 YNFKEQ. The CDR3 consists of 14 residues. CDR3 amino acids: CASSQGRGTDTQYF. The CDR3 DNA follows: TGTGCCAGCAGCCAAGGGCGGGGCACAGATACGCAGTATTTT.

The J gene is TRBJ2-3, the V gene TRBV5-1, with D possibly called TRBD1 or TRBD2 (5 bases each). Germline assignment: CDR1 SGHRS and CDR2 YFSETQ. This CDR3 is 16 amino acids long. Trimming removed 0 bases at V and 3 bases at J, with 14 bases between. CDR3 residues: CASSLEGSMLTDTQYF. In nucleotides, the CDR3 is TGCGCCAGCAGCTTGGAGGGGAGTATGTTGACAGATACGCAGTATTTT.

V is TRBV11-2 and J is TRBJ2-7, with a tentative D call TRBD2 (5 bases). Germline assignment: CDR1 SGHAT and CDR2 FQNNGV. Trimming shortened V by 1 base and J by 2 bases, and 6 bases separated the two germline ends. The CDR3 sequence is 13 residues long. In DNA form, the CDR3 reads TGTGCCAGCAGCTTAGCGGGAACCTACGAGCAGTACTTC. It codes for CASSLAGTYEQYF.

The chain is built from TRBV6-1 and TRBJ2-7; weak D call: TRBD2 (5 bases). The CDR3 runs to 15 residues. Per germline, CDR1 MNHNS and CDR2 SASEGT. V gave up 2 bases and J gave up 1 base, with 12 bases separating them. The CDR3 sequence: CASSETLAGSYEQYF. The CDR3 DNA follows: TGTGCCAGCAGTGAAACCCTAGCCGGGTCCTACGAGCAGTACTTC.

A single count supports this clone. The CDR3 nucleotides are TGTGCCAGCAGTCCTCCAGGGTACACAGATACGCAGTATTTT. Its protein product is CASSPPGYTDTQYF. The chain has TRBV5-4 and TRBJ2-3; a possible D gene is TRBD1 (5 bases). Germline CDR1 reads SGHNT; CDR2 reads YYREEE (reference sequence). V was clipped by 5 bases and J by 2 bases, with 12 bases between them. This CDR3 has 14 residues.

CDR3 sequence (DNA): TGCAGCGTTGCGCTGGGGTACAAATCCTACAATGAGCAGTTCTTC. It is translated as CSVALGYKSYNEQFF. The V gene is TRBV29-1, the J gene TRBJ2-1; no clear D. This CDR3 comprises 15 residues. Trimming shortened V by 4 bases and J by 1 base, and 14 bases separated the two germline ends. Germline V gene data show CDR1 as SQVTM and CDR2 as ANQGSEA.

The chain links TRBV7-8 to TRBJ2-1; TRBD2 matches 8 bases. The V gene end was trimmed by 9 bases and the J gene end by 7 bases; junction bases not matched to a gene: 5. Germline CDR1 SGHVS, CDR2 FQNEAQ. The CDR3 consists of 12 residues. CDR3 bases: TGTGCCAGTGGACTAGCCGTAAATGAGCAGTTCTTC. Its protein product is CASGLAVNEQFF. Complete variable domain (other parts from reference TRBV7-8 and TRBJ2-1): GAGVSQSPRYKVAKRGQDVALRCDPISGHVSLFWYQQALGQGPEFLTYFQNEAQLDKSGLPSDRFFAERPEGSVSTLKIQRTQQEDSAVYLCASGLAVNEQFFGPGTRLTVL.

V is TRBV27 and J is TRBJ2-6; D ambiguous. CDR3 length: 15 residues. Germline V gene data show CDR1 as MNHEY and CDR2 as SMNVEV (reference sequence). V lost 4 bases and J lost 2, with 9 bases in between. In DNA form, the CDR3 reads TGTGCCAGCAGTTCCCCCACAGCTGGGGCCAACGTCCTGACTTTC. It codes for CASSSPTAGANVLTF.

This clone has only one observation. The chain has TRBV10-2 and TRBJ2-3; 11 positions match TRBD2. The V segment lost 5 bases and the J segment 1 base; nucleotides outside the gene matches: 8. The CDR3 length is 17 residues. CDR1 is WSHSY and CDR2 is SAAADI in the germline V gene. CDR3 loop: CASSSPLSGRGTDTQYF. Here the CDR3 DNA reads TGCGCCAGCAGTTCCCCCCTTAGCGGGAGGGGCACAGATACGCAGTATTTT.

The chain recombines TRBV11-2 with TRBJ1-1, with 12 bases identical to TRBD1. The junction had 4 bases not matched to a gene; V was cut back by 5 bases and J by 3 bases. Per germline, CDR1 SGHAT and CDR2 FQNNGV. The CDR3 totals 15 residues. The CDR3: CASSPGTGGYTEAFF. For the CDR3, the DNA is TGTGCCAGCAGCCCTGGGACAGGGGGCTACACTGAAGCTTTCTTT.

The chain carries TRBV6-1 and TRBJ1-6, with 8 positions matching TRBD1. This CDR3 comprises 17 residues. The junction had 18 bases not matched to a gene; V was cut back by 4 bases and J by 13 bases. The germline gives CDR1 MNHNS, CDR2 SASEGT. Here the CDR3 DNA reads TGTGCCAGCAGTGCCCAGGGGGCCGCAGGGAGCTTGACGCCCCTCCACTTT. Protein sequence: CASSAQGAAGSLTPLHF.

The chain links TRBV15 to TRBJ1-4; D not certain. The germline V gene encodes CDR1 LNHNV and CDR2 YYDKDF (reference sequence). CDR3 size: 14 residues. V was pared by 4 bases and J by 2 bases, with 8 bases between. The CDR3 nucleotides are TGTGCCACCAGCAATGGAGAGACTAATGAAAAACTGTTTTTT. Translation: CATSNGETNEKLFF.

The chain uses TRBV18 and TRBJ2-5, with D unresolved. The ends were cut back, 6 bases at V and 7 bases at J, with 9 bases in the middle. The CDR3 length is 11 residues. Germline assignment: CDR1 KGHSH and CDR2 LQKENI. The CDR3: CASSTSGTQYF. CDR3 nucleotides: TGTGCCAGCTCGACCAGTGGGACCCAGTACTTC.

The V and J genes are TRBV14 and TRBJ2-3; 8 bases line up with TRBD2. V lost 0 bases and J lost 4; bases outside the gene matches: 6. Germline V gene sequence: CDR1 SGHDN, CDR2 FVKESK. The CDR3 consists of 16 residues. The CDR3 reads CASSQEFGRAADTQYF. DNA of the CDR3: TGTGCCAGCAGCCAAGAATTCGGGAGGGCCGCAGATACGCAGTATTTT.

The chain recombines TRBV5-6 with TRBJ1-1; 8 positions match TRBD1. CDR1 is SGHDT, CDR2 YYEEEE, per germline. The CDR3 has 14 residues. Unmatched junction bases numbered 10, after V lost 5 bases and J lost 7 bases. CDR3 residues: CASSLLGDRNEAFF. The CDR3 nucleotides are TGTGCCAGCAGTCTGCTAGGGGACAGGAATGAAGCTTTCTTT. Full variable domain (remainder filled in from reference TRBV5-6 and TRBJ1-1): DAGVTQSPTHLIKTRGQQVTLRCSPKSGHDTVSWYQQALGQGPQFIFQYYEEEERQRGNFPDRFSGHQFPNYSSELNVNALLLGDSALYLCASSLLGDRNEAFFGQGTRLTVV.

CDR3 in amino acids: CASSPYLHLEAFF. CDR3 sequence (DNA): TGTGCCAGCAGCCCTTATCTACACCTTGAAGCTTTCTTT. The V gene is TRBV7-2, the J gene TRBJ1-1; D is unclear. The CDR3 contains 13 residues. Per germline, CDR1 SGHTA and CDR2 FQGNSA. With 5 bases removed from V and 7 bases from J, the gap between germline ends came to 14 bases.

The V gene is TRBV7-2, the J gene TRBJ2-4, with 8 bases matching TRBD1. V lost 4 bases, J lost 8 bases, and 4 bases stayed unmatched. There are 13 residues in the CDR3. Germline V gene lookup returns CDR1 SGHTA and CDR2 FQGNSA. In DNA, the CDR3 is TGTGCCAGCAGCTCTCAGGGGGCGGACATTCAGTACTTC. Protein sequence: CASSSQGADIQYF.

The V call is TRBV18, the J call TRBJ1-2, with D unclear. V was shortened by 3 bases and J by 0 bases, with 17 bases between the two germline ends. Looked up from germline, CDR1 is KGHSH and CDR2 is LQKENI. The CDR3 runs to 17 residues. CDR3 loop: CASSPYQLDTTNYGYTF. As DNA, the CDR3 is TGTGCCAGCTCACCGTACCAACTAGACACCACTAACTATGGCTACACCTTC.

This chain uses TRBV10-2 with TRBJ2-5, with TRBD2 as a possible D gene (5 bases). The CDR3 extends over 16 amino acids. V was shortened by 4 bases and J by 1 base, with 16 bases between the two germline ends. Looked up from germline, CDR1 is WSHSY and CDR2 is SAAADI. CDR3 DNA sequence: TGCGCCAGCAGTGGAAGGGAGTTGGTGGCCCAAGAGACCCAGTACTTC. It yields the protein CASSGRELVAQETQYF.